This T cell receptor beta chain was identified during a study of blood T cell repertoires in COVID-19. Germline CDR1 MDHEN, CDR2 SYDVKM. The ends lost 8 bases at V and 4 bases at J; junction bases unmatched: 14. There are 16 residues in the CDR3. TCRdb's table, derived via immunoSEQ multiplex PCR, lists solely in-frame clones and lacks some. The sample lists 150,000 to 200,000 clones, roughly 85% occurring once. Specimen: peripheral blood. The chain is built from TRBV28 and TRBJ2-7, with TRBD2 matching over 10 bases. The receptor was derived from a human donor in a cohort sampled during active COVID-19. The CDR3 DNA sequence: TGTGCCAGCGGAGCGACTAGCGGGTCCCACGCGTACGAGCAGTACTTC. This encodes CASGATSGSHAYEQYF.